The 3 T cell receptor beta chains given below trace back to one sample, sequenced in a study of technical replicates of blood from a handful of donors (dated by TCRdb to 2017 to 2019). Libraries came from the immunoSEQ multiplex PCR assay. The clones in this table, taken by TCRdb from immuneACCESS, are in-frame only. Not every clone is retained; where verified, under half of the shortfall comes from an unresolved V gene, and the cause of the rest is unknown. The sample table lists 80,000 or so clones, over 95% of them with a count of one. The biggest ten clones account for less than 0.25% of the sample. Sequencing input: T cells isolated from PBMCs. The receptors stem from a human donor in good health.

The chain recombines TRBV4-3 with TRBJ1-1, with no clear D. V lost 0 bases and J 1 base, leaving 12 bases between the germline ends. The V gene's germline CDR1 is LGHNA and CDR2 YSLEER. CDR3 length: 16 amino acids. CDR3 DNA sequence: TGCGCCAGCAGCCAAGATCCGCTGGGCCAGAACACTGAAGCTTTCTTT. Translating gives CASSQDPLGQNTEAFF.

The CDR3 DNA reads TGTGCCAGTAGTATAGCTCACAGCATGGCTTTCTTT. Its protein product is CASSIAHSMAFF. V usage is TRBV19 and J usage is TRBJ1-1, with D unresolved. Germline V CDR1 and CDR2: LNHDA, SQIVND (reference sequence). This CDR3 has 12 amino acids. V was trimmed by 1 base and J by 11 bases, leaving 11 bases between them. Based on the CDR3 plus reference TRBV19 and TRBJ1-1, the full variable domain is DGGITQSPKYLFRKEGQNVTLSCEQNLNHDAMYWYRQDPGQGLRLIYYSQIVNDFQKGDIAEGYSVSREKKESFPLTVTSAQKNPTAFYLCASSIAHSMAFFGQGTRLTVV.

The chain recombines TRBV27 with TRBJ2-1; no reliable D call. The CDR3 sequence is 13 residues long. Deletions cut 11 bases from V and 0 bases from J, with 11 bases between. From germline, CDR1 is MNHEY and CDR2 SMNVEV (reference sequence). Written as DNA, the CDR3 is TGTGCCGTGCGAAAGAGCTCCTACAATGAGCAGTTCTTC. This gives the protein CAVRKSSYNEQFF.